Detailed here is one T cell receptor (beta chain). Its antigen has not been determined. It has no much larger one-base neighbor in the sample; base qualities were not kept. Ficoll-Paque density gradient centrifugation was used to isolate PBMCs. The data were obtained in a study of T-cell memory formation after mild COVID-19 (dated by TCRdb to 2020 to 2022). About the study as a whole: TCR sequence clusters from the two donors were found to be largely donor specific. T-cell clones expanding and contracting after mild COVID-19 in two donors were tracked by longitudinal TCRalpha and TCRbeta repertoire sequencing. The cohort was made up of two young adult volunteers, one female and one male, who were previously healthy. Overall results and qualifications from the work: Only two mild cases were covered by the study, and larger cohorts that include severe cases with pre-infection samples were considered necessary. Contracting CD4+ clones turned up mainly in the CM and EM memory subsets, whereas EMRA was where CD8+ clones were enriched. The detection of some responding clones in pre-infection memory suggests that pre-existing cross-reactive memory T cells joined the SARS-CoV-2 response. Balanced CD4/CD8 phenotypes were observed for clones contracting from day 15 to 85, whereas a bias towards CD4+ was observed for a second wave of clones expanding from day 15 to 37. SARS-CoV-2 specificity was not confirmed for the second-wave clones peaking on day 37.

CDR1 is given as LGHDT and CDR2 as YNNKEL, both from the germline V gene (reference sequence). CDR3 length: 15 amino acids, cysteine to phenylalanine. Of all the DNA, just the CDR3 is kept, 45 bases in frame from base 1. V lost 3 bases and J lost 9 bases, and the count of bases not matched to a germline gene is 8. For sequencing, an Illumina NovaSeq 6000 was employed. Using 5'RACE with constant-segment primers, TCRalpha and TCRbeta cDNA libraries were constructed, with sample barcodes and unique molecular identifiers added in the process. RNA was extracted from every sample with Trizol reagent. Amplification of the libraries took two PCR steps, and the second step added a second sample barcode plus Illumina TruSeq adapters. Sequencing of libraries was performed on an Illumina NovaSeq with 2 x 150 bp paired-end reads. In the source study's methods: The reads were demultiplexed and collapsed into UMI-guided consensus sequences using migec v1.2.7. With mixcr v2.1.11, UMI consensuses were aligned to TRA and TRB V and J templates and assembled into clonotypes. A clonotype was counted as expanded or contracted only if both edgeR and NoisET called the change significant, with noise models trained on biological replicates. For edgeR calls, the cutoffs were a false discovery rate-adjusted p below 0.01 and a log2 fold-change threshold of 1. As an exploratory analysis of dynamics, max-normalized trajectories of the 1000 most abundant clonotypes were examined with PCA combined with hierarchical clustering. Separately sequenced CD4+ and CD8+ repertoires were used to assign a CD4 or CD8 phenotype to each responding clone. In-frame beta chains were kept once TCRdb had trimmed the public reads at Q25 with fastp and called clones with MiXCR. CDR3 protein duplicates are merged, each entry listing the most common genes and DNA. The V and J calls and clone size come from TCRdb's table, not from the authors' own analysis. Across this sample there are 150,000 or so distinct CDR3 sequences, with roughly 31% seen only once. The ten largest clones add up to around 12% of the sample.

The clonotype originates from an adult woman who had mild COVID-19 (a few samples of this study predate the infection). The sample titles of this study are shuffled in the database, so cell type and time point are left out; the donor was told from shared clones. The sequencing sample was made of PBMCs or a T cell subset sorted from them (not recorded which). The chain links TRBV3-1 with TRBJ1-6, with 7 bases aligning to TRBD1. The sequenced DNA: TGTGCCAGCAGCCAGGGGGCACAGGGGATTTCACCCCTCCACTTT. This gives the protein CASSQGAQGISPLHF.